The text below deals with one T cell receptor beta chain. The CDR3 is 16 amino acids. Looked up from germline, CDR1 is SGHTA and CDR2 is FQGTGA. V gave up 5 bases and J gave up 5 bases; unmatched junction bases: 11. The table came from immunoSEQ multiplex PCR; TCRdb's copy has only in-frame clones and leaves some out. This table has tens of thousands of clones, around 80% appearing once. This entry is derived from a study of blood T cell repertoires in COVID-19. The TCR originated in a man aged 25-40 years with COVID-19, enrolled during active disease. Sample: peripheral blood. The V gene is TRBV7-3, the J gene TRBJ2-3; 9 bases are shared with TRBD2. As DNA, the CDR3 is TGTGCCAGCAGCATCACCCCGGGACTAGCAGGAGATACGCAGTATTTT. Its translation is CASSITPGLAGDTQYF.